Presented here are 9 T cell receptor beta chains from one specimen sequenced in a study of T-cell reconstitution after alpha-beta-depleted transplantation in children. Unique molecular identifiers were used in preparing the TCRbeta library. In TCRdb, the PCR reads were re-called with MiXCR into one record per CDR3 protein. This table holds 300,000 or so distinct CDR3 sequences, approximately 20% found once. The source material was PBMCs, mostly from graft donor cells, sampled 180 days after TCRalphabeta/CD19-depleted stem cell transplant. The receptors here all came from a male patient younger than 18 who had a stem cell transplant for acute lymphoblastic leukemia, so the T cells may come from the graft donor.

This clonotype has a handful of counts. The CDR3 DNA sequence: TGTGCCAGCAGCTTAGACGGAGCAACTAATGAAAAACTGTTTTTT. It specifies CASSLDGATNEKLFF. This chain uses TRBV7-9 with TRBJ1-4; no clear D. Germline loops: CDR1 SEHNR, CDR2 FQNEAQ (reference sequence). The CDR3 runs to 15 residues. Between the trimmed V and J ends, which lost 1 base and 0 bases, there was a span of 6 bases.

In this sample, this clonotype turned up many times. V usage is TRBV12-3 or TRBV12-4 and J usage is TRBJ1-2, with D possibly being TRBD1 (6 bases). V lost 6 bases and J lost 4, with 12 bases in between. The CDR3 is made up of 13 amino acids. The DNA of the CDR3 is TGTGCCAGCAGGACAGGCCTATCCTATGGCTACACCTTC. This sequence encodes CASRTGLSYGYTF.

This clonotype was detected only a few times. V and J are TRBV10-3 and TRBJ1-3; TRBD1 might be the D (5 bases). CDR1 is ENHRY and CDR2 is SYGVKD in the germline V gene. The CDR3 totals 14 residues. V was cut by 7 bases and J by 4 bases, with 14 bases left in between. CDR3: CAIKQGTGGNTIYF. The CDR3 nucleotides read TGTGCCATCAAGCAGGGAACGGGCGGAAACACCATATATTTT.

The V gene is TRBV18, the J gene TRBJ1-4; D might be TRBD1 (6 bases). Germline CDR1 and CDR2: KGHSH and LQKENI. The length of the CDR3 is 13 residues. V lost 3 bases to trimming and J lost 5 bases, with 7 bases between them. CDR3 loop: CASSPQGNEKLFF. The CDR3, as DNA: TGTGCCAGCTCACCCCAGGGGAATGAAAAACTGTTTTTT.

This clonotype was detected only a few times. The rearrangement links TRBV15 to TRBJ2-7, with 8 positions matching TRBD2. V lost 8 bases to trimming and J lost 5 bases; unmatched junction nucleotides: 8. This CDR3 comprises 13 residues. CDR1 and CDR2 (germline): LNHNV, YYDKDF (reference sequence). The CDR3 here is CATLSPGGDEQYF. The CDR3, as DNA: TGTGCCACCTTGTCGCCCGGGGGGGACGAGCAGTACTTC. Full variable domain (rest looked up from reference TRBV15 and TRBJ2-7): DAMVIQNPRYQVTQFGKPVTLSCSQTLNHNVMYWYQQKSSQAPKLLFHYYDKDFNNEADTPDNFQSRRPNTSFCFLDIRSPGLGDTAMYLCATLSPGGDEQYFGPGTRLTVT.

The V and J genes are TRBV7-9 and TRBJ2-5; perhaps D is TRBD1 or TRBD2 (5 bases each). This CDR3 region has 13 residues. Trimming left V 5 bases short and J 5 bases short, with 12 bases between. Germline V lookup: CDR1 SEHNR, CDR2 FQNEAQ (reference sequence). The CDR3 coding sequence is TGTGCCAGCAGCACGGGACGCGGGGAGACCCAGTACTTC. Protein sequence: CASSTGRGETQYF.

The chain joins TRBV28 to TRBJ2-5; 7 nucleotides match TRBD1. V trimming: 3 bases; J trimming: 4 bases; junction bases outside the gene matches: 8. CDR1 MDHEN and CDR2 SYDVKM come from the germline V gene. The CDR3 runs 15 residues. CDR3 amino acids: CASSLPSTGIETQYF. The DNA of the CDR3 is TGTGCCAGCAGTTTGCCGTCGACAGGGATAGAGACCCAGTACTTC.

This clonotype was detected only a few times. An end of the junction does not agree with germline; a read error may underlie this. The rearrangement uses TRBV7-9 and TRBJ1-1; D is uncertain. The CDR3 covers 11 residues. From germline, CDR1 is SEHNR and CDR2 FQNEAQ (reference sequence). This CDR3 is CASTLQTEAFF. The CDR3 DNA follows: TGTGCCAGCACCTTACAGACTGAAGCTTTCTTT.

The chain has TRBV7-3 and TRBJ2-3, with D perhaps given as TRBD1 or TRBD2 (5 bases each). CDR1 and CDR2 from the germline V gene are SGHTA and FQGTGA. The CDR3 has 16 amino acids. Trimming shortened V by 5 bases and J by 2 bases, and 17 bases separated the two germline ends. The chain's CDR3 is CASSRRGARDTDTQYF. The CDR3, as DNA: TGTGCCAGCAGCCGGCGAGGGGCGAGAGACACAGATACGCAGTATTTT.